This T cell receptor beta chain appears in the sequencing data of a study of T cell responses to AZD1222 COVID-19 vaccine. The germline gives CDR1 LNHDA, CDR2 SQIVND (reference sequence). This CDR3 is 15 amino acids long. Trimming took off 3 bases at V and 2 bases at J, with 14 bases between the two ends. Produced via immunoSEQ multiplex PCR; TCRdb's table is partial and in-frame only. The sample contains roughly 150,000 clones, under 95% of which appear only once. Sample: peripheral blood, taken on day 0 of AZD1222 vaccination. The receptor was isolated from an adult in good health. The gene calls are TRBV19 and TRBJ2-7; D may be TRBD2 (7 bases). CDR3 sequence reads: CASSMGGTPTYEQYF. The CDR3 coding sequence is TGTGCCAGTAGTATGGGGGGGACACCAACCTACGAGCAGTACTTC.